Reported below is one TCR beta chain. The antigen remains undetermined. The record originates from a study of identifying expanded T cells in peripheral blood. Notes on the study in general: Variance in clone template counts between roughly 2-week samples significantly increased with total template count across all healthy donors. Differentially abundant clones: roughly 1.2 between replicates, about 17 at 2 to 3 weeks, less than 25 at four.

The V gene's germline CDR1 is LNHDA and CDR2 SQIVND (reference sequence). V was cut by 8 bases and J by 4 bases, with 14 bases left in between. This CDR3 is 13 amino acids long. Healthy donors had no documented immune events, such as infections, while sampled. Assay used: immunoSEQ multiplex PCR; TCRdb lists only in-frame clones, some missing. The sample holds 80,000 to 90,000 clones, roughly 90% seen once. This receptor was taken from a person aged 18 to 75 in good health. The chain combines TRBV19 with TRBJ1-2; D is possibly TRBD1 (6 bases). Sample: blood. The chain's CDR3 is CASSQGRGYGYTF. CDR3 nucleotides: TGTGCCAGTTCACAGGGCCGCGGCTATGGCTACACCTTC.